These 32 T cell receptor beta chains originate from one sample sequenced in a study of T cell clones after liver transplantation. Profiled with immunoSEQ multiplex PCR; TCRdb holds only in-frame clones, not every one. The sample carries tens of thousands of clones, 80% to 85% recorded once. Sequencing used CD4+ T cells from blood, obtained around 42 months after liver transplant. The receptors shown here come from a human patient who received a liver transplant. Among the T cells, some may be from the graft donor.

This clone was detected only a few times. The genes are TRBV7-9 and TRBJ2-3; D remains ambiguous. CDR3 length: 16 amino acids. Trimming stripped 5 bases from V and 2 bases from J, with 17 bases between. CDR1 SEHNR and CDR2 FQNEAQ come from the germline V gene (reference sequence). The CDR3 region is CASSPRSTYSTDTQYF. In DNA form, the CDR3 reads TGTGCCAGCAGCCCCCGTTCCACCTACTCCACAGATACGCAGTATTTT. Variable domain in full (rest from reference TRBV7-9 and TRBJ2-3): DTGVSQNPRHKITKRGQNVTFRCDPISEHNRLYWYRQTLGQGPEFLTYFQNEAQLEKSRLLSDRFSAERPKGSFSTLEIQRTEQGDSAMYLCASSPRSTYSTDTQYFGPGTRLTVL.

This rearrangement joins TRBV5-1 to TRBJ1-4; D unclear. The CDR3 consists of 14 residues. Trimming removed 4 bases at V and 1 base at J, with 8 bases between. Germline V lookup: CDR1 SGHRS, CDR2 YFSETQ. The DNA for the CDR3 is TGCGCCAGCAGCCCCCCCGGAACTAATGAAAAACTGTTTTTT. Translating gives CASSPPGTNEKLFF.

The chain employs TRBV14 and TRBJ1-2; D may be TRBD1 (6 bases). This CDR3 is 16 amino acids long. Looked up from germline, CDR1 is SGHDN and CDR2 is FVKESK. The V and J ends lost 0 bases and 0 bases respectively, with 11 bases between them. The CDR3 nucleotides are TGTGCCAGCAGCCAAGATTGGGGGCGATCTAACTATGGCTACACCTTC. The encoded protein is CASSQDWGRSNYGYTF.

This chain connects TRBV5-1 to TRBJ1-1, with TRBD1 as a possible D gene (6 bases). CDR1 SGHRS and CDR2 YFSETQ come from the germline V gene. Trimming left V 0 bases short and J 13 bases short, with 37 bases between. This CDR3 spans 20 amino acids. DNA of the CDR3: TGCGCCAGCAGCTTGGGGGCAAGCTTCGTCGACAGGAGATATTTGAATCAGGGTTTCTTT. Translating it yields CASSLGASFVDRRYLNQGFF.

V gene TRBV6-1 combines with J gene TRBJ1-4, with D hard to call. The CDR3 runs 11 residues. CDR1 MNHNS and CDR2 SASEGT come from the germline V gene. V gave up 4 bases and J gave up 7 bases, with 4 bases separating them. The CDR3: CASSAIEKLFF. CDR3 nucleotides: TGTGCCAGCAGTGCCATTGAAAAACTGTTTTTT.

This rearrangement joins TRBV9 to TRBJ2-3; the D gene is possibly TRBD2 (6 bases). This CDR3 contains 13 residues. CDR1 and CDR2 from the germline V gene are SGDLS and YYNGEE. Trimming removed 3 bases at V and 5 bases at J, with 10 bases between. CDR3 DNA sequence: TGTGCCAGCAGCGGGATGGGAGGAGATACGCAGTATTTT. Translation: CASSGMGGDTQYF.

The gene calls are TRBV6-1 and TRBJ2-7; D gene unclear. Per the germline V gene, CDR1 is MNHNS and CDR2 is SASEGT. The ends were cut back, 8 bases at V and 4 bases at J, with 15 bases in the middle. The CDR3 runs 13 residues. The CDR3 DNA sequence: TGTGCCAGCGTGGCAGGCCTTTGGTACGAGCAGTACTTC. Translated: CASVAGLWYEQYF.

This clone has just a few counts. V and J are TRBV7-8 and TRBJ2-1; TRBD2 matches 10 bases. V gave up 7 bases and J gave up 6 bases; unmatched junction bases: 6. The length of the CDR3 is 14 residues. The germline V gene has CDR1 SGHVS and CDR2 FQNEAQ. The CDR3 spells CASKILAGINEQFF. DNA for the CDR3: TGTGCCAGCAAGATACTAGCGGGAATCAATGAGCAGTTCTTC.

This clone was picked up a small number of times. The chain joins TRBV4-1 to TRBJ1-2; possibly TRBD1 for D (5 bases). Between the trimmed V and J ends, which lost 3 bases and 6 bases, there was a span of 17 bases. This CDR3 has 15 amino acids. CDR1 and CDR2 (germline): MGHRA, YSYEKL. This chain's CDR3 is CASSHAPARGDGYTF. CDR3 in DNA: TGCGCCAGCAGCCACGCCCCCGCGAGAGGGGATGGCTACACCTTC.

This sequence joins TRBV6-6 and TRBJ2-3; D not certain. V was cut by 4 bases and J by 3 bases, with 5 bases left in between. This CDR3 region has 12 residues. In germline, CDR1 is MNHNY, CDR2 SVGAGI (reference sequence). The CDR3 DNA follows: TGTGCCAGCAGTTCGTCAACAGATACGCAGTATTTT. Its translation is CASSSSTDTQYF.

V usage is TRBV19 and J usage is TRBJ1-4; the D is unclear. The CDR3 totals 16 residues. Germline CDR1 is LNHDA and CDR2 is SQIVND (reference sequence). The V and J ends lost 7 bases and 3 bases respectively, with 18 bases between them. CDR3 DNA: TGTGCCAGTAAAAGACAAGGCGAGTTGGCTAATGAAAAACTGTTTTTT. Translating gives CASKRQGELANEKLFF.

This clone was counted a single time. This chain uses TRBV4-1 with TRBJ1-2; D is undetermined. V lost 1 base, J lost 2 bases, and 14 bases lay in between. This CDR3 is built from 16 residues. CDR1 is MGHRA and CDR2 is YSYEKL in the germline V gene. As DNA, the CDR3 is TGCGCCAGCAGCCAAGGGGGTGGGCCAGGCAACTATGGCTACACCTTC. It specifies CASSQGGGPGNYGYTF.

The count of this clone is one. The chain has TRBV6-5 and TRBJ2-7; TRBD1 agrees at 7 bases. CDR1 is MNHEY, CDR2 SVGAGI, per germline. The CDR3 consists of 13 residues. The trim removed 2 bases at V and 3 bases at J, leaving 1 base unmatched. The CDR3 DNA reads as TGTGCCAGCAGTTACAGACAGGGCTACGAGCAGTACTTC. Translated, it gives CASSYRQGYEQYF.

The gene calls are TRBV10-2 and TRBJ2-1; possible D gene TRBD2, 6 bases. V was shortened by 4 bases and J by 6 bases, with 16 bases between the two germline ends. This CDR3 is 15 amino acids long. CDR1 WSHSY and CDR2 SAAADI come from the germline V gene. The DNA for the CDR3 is TGCGCCAGCAGTGTGTTGACTAGATTTGGCAATGAGCAGTTCTTC. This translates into CASSVLTRFGNEQFF.

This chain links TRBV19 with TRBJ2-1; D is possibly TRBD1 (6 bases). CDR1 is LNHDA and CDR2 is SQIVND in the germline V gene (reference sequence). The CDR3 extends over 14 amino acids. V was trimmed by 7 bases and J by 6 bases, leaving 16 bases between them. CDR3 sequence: CASTRTAIVNEQFF. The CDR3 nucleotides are TGTGCCAGTACGAGGACAGCGATTGTCAATGAGCAGTTCTTC. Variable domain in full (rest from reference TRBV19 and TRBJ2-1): DGGITQSPKYLFRKEGQNVTLSCEQNLNHDAMYWYRQDPGQGLRLIYYSQIVNDFQKGDIAEGYSVSREKKESFPLTVTSAQKNPTAFYLCASTRTAIVNEQFFGPGTRLTVL.

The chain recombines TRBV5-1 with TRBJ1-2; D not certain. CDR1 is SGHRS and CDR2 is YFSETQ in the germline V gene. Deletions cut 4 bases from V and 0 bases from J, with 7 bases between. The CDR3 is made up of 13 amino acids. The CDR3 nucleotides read TGCGCCAGCAGCCCGGTAGCTAACTATGGCTACACCTTC. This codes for CASSPVANYGYTF.

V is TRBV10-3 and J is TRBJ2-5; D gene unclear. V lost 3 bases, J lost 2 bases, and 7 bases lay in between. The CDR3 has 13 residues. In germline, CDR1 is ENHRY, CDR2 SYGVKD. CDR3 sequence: CAISESEQETQYF. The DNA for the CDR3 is TGTGCCATCAGTGAATCGGAGCAAGAGACCCAGTACTTC.

This CDR3 reads CASVRDRNTDTQYF. CDR3 DNA sequence: TGTGCCAGCGTCCGGGACAGAAATACAGATACGCAGTATTTT. The J gene is TRBJ2-3, the V gene TRBV2, with TRBD1 matching 7 bases. The CDR3 runs 14 residues. J was trimmed by 3 bases and V by 8 bases; bases with no gene match: 8. The germline CDR1 and CDR2 sequences are SNHLY and FYNNEI.

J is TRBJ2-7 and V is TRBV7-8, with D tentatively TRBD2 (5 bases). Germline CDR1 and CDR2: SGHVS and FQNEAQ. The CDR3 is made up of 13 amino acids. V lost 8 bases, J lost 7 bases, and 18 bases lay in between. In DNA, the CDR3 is TGTGCCAGCTCCCCGGGCCCGGAGCGGGAGCAGTACTTC. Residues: CASSPGPEREQYF.

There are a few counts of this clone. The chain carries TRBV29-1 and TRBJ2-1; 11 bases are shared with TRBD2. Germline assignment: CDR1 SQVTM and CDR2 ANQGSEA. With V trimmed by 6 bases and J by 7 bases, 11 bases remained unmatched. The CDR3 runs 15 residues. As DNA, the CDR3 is TGCAGCGTGGGGAAGGGACTAGCGGAAATAAATGAGCAGTTCTTC. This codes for CSVGKGLAEINEQFF.

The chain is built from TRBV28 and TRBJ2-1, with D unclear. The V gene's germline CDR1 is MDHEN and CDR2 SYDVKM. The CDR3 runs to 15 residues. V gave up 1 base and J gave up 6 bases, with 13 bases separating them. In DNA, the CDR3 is TGTGCCAGCAGTTTATCAAGTACGGGCTCCAATGAGCAGTTCTTC. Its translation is CASSLSSTGSNEQFF. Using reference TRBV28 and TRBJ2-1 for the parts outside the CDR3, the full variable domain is DVKVTQSSRYLVKRTGEKVFLECVQDMDHENMFWYRQDPGLGLRLIYFSYDVKMKEKGDIPEGYSVSREKKERFSLILESASTNQTSMYLCASSLSSTGSNEQFFGPGTRLTVL.

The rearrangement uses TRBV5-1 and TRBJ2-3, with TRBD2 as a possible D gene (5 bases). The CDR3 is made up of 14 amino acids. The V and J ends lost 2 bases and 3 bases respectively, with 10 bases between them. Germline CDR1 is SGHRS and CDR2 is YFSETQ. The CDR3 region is CASSLQLATDTQYF. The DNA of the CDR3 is TGCGCCAGCAGCTTACAGCTAGCAACAGATACGCAGTATTTT.

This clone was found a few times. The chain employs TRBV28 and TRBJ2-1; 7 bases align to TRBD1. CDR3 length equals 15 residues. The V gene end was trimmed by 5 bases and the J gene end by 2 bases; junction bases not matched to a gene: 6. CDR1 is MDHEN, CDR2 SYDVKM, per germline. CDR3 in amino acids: CASSPRDRPYNEQFF. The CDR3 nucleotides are TGTGCCAGCAGTCCCCGGGACAGACCCTACAATGAGCAGTTCTTC.

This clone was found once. CDR3 coding DNA: TGTGCCTCCCGGGGCGGACAAGAGACCCAGTACTTC. Its translation: CASRGGQETQYF. This rearrangement joins TRBV10-3 to TRBJ2-5; D could derive from TRBD1 or TRBD2 (5 bases each). This CDR3 region has 12 residues. CDR1 is ENHRY and CDR2 is SYGVKD in the germline V gene. V lost 11 bases and J 2 bases, leaving 12 bases between the germline ends.

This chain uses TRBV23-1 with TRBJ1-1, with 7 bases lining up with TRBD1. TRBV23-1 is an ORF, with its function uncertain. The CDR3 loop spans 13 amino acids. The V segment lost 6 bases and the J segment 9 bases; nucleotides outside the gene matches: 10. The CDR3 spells CASSGPQGKKAFF. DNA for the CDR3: TGCGCCAGCAGCGGCCCACAGGGGAAGAAAGCTTTCTTT.

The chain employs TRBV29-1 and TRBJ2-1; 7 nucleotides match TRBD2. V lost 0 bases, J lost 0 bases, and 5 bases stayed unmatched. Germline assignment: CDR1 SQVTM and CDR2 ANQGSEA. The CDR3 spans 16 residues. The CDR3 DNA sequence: TGCAGCGTTGAAGAAAGCCTAGCGGCCTCCTACAATGAGCAGTTCTTC. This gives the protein CSVEESLAASYNEQFF.

This CDR3 is CAINPAPEDAIYF. As DNA, the CDR3 is TGTGCCATCAACCCGGCCCCCGAAGACGCCATATATTTT. This rearrangement joins TRBV10-3 to TRBJ1-3; D gene unclear. CDR1 is ENHRY, CDR2 SYGVKD, per germline. V was cut by 7 bases and J by 11 bases, with 18 bases left in between. The CDR3 length is 13 residues.

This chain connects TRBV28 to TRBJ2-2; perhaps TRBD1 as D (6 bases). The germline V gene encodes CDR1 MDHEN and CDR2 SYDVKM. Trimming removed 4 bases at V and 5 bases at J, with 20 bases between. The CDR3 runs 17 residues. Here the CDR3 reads CASSSSRTAQRTGELFF. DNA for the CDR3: TGTGCCAGCAGTTCATCCAGGACAGCCCAGCGGACCGGGGAGCTGTTTTTT. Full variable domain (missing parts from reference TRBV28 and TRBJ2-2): DVKVTQSSRYLVKRTGEKVFLECVQDMDHENMFWYRQDPGLGLRLIYFSYDVKMKEKGDIPEGYSVSREKKERFSLILESASTNQTSMYLCASSSSRTAQRTGELFFGEGSRLTVL.

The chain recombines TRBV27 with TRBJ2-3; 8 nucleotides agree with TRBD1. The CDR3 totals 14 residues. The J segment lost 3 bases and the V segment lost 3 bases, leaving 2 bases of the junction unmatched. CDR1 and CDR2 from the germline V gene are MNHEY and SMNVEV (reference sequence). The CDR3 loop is CASSFNRGTDTQYF. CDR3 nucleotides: TGTGCCAGCAGTTTTAACAGGGGGACAGATACGCAGTATTTT.

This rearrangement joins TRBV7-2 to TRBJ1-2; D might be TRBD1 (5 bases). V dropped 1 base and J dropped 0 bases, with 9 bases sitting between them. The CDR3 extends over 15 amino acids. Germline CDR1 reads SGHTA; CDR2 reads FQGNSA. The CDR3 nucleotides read TGTGCCAGCAGCTTAGGGGGGATCACTAACTATGGCTACACCTTC. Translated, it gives CASSLGGITNYGYTF.

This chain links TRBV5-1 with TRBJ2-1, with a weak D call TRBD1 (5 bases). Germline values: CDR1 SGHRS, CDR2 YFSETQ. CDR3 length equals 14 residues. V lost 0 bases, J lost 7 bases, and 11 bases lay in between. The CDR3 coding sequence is TGCGCCAGCAGCTTGGTGACAGACGAGAATGAGCAGTTCTTC. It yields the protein CASSLVTDENEQFF.

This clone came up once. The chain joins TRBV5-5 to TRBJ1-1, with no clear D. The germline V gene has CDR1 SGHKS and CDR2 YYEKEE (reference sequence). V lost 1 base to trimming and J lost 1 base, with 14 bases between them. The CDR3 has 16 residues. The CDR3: CASSLSVGLPNTEAFF. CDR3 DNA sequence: TGTGCCAGCAGCTTGAGTGTCGGACTCCCGAACACTGAAGCTTTCTTT.